This entry lists 27 T cell receptor beta chains sequenced from one sample in a study of shared clonotypes between healthy human individuals. Naive CD8 cells, CD45RO-negative and positively selected for CCR7, excluded terminally differentiated effector memory CD45RA+ cells. Clones were read by immunoSEQ multiplex PCR, and TCRdb kept only the in-frame ones, dropping some. This table holds some 2.1 million clones, about 93% found once. The sample taken for sequencing was naive CD8+ T cells from PBMCs. Every receptor here comes from a man between 18 and 35 years old in good health. Some clones in this sample may be carry-over from other donors' samples.

This clone showed up just once. The chain joins TRBV27 to TRBJ1-1, with D possibly being TRBD1 (6 bases). Germline V lookup: CDR1 MNHEY, CDR2 SMNVEV (reference sequence). V lost 1 base and J lost 7, with 10 bases in between. The CDR3 is made up of 13 amino acids. Here the CDR3 DNA reads TGTGCCAGCAGTTTATTGGGGGCTGATGAAGCTTTCTTT. This gives the protein CASSLLGADEAFF.

The chain carries TRBV6-1 and TRBJ1-5, with D tentatively TRBD1 (6 bases). Trimming stripped 0 bases from V and 6 bases from J, with 12 bases between. This CDR3 contains 15 residues. Germline CDR1 reads MNHNS; CDR2 reads SASEGT. In DNA form, the CDR3 reads TGTGCCAGCAGTGAAGCGACCGGGACATCTCAGCCCCAGCATTTT. Protein: CASSEATGTSQPQHF.

The chain employs TRBV9 and TRBJ2-2, with D possibly TRBD1 on 5 matching bases. CDR1 is SGDLS, CDR2 YYNGEE, per germline. V dropped 0 bases and J dropped 2 bases, with 11 bases sitting between them. The CDR3 loop spans 16 amino acids. Here the CDR3 DNA reads TGTGCCAGCAGCGTAGCCGTGCAGGGTAACACCGGGGAGCTGTTTTTT. Its protein is CASSVAVQGNTGELFF.

The gene calls are TRBV5-1 and TRBJ2-5; D perhaps matches TRBD1 (6 bases). Germline values: CDR1 SGHRS, CDR2 YFSETQ. There are 15 residues in the CDR3. V dropped 0 bases and J dropped 0 bases, with 9 bases sitting between them. This chain's CDR3 is CASSLVGTNQETQYF. The CDR3 DNA sequence: TGCGCCAGCAGCTTGGTAGGGACAAACCAAGAGACCCAGTACTTC.

This chain's CDR3 is CASSQDLHSRTGGLNEQFF. The CDR3, as DNA: TGCGCCAGCAGCCAAGACCTCCACAGCCGGACAGGGGGGCTGAATGAGCAGTTCTTC. J is TRBJ2-1 and V is TRBV4-1, with 10 bases aligning to TRBD1. The CDR3 runs 19 residues. With V trimmed by 0 bases and J by 7 bases, 15 bases remained unmatched. Germline CDR1 MGHRA, CDR2 YSYEKL.

This chain connects TRBV11-2 to TRBJ1-2; D might be TRBD1 (5 bases). The germline V gene has CDR1 SGHAT and CDR2 FQNNGV. CDR3 length: 14 residues. Trimming removed 3 bases from V and 4 bases from J, with 12 bases in between. In DNA, the CDR3 is TGTGCCAGCAGCTTGCTCGGGGGGATCTATGGCTACACCTTC. Translating gives CASSLLGGIYGYTF.

A word on this clone: Additional DNA sequences in this sample encode the identical CDR3. The chain carries TRBV9 and TRBJ2-7; D uncertain. The germline gives CDR1 SGDLS, CDR2 YYNGEE. The CDR3 is 13 amino acids. V lost 3 bases and J 0 bases, leaving 7 bases between the germline ends. The CDR3 bases are TGTGCCAGCAGCGCAGGCCTCTCCTACGAGCAGTACTTC. This translates into CASSAGLSYEQYF. Full variable domain (missing parts from reference TRBV9 and TRBJ2-7): DSGVTQTPKHLITATGQRVTLRCSPRSGDLSVYWYQQSLDQGLQFLIQYYNGEERAKGNILERFSAQQFPDLHSELNLSSLELGDSALYFCASSAGLSYEQYFGPGTRLTVT.

V is TRBV5-1 and J is TRBJ2-7; TRBD2 aligns across 9 bases. CDR1 SGHRS and CDR2 YFSETQ come from the germline V gene. The CDR3 runs 15 residues. V gave up 0 bases and J gave up 4 bases; unmatched junction bases: 5. The CDR3 region has the DNA TGCGCCAGCAGCTTGGTCCCTAGCGGGAAATACGAGCAGTACTTC. Translated: CASSLVPSGKYEQYF.

The rearrangement links TRBV11-2 to TRBJ1-1, with D perhaps matching TRBD1 (6 bases). CDR3 size: 17 residues. Trimming took off 2 bases at V and 4 bases at J, with 20 bases between the two ends. Looked up from germline, CDR1 is SGHAT and CDR2 is FQNNGV. The CDR3 sequence: CASSLWGGRAVGTEAFF. DNA of the CDR3: TGTGCCAGCAGCTTATGGGGGGGCAGGGCGGTGGGCACTGAAGCTTTCTTT.

The V and J genes are TRBV11-2 and TRBJ2-3, with D perhaps matching TRBD2 (6 bases). V was trimmed by 5 bases and J by 4 bases, leaving 28 bases between them. Germline CDR1 reads SGHAT; CDR2 reads FQNNGV. The CDR3 is 19 residues long. CDR3 DNA: TGTGCCAGCAGCAGAGAACGTAGATCGCGGGACTTAGGCCCAGATACGCAGTATTTT. Translation: CASSRERRSRDLGPDTQYF.

In this sample, this clone turned up a few times. The chain employs TRBV4-1 and TRBJ1-5; D gene ambiguous. Germline values: CDR1 MGHRA, CDR2 YSYEKL. Trimming cost V 4 bases and J 9 bases, with 13 bases left between them. CDR3 length: 13 amino acids. The CDR3 loop is CASSPGLDGPQHF. CDR3 nucleotides: TGCGCCAGCAGCCCAGGTCTGGATGGGCCCCAGCATTTT.

To note about this clone: In the same sample, other DNA sequences code for this CDR3. The chain uses TRBV9 and TRBJ2-1, with D perhaps TRBD1 or TRBD2 (5 bases each). This CDR3 has 14 residues. Germline CDR1 reads SGDLS; CDR2 reads YYNGEE. V lost 2 bases and J lost 6, with 12 bases in between. The CDR3 nucleotides are TGTGCCAGCAGCGTTGGGGGATCGACCAATGAGCAGTTCTTC. Translating gives CASSVGGSTNEQFF.

The genes are TRBV7-9 and TRBJ1-1; TRBD1 agrees at 8 bases. The CDR3 runs to 16 residues. Trimming cost V 4 bases and J 0 bases; bases outside gene matches: 7. Germline CDR1 SEHNR, CDR2 FQNEAQ (reference sequence). CDR3 nucleotide sequence: TGTGCCAGCAGCTCGGGACAGGTGAGGATGAACACTGAAGCTTTCTTT. Translation gives CASSSGQVRMNTEAFF.

The V and J genes are TRBV19 and TRBJ2-1; the D gene is possibly TRBD2 (6 bases). V was clipped by 6 bases and J by 8 bases, with 23 bases between them. Per germline, CDR1 LNHDA and CDR2 SQIVND (reference sequence). This CDR3 is built from 16 residues. DNA of the CDR3: TGTGCCAGTAGGCCATTCTCCAGCGGGTATATCCATGAGCAGTTCTTC. This sequence encodes CASRPFSSGYIHEQFF.

The chain uses TRBV7-9 and TRBJ1-2; no definite D call. V was clipped by 5 bases and J by 8 bases, with 24 bases between them. From germline, CDR1 is SEHNR and CDR2 FQNEAQ (reference sequence). This CDR3 is 16 amino acids long. In DNA form, the CDR3 reads TGTGCCAGCAGCGGAGGACGACGGACCGGATCGAAGGGCTACACCTTC. Translated, it gives CASSGGRRTGSKGYTF.

J is TRBJ2-7 and V is TRBV6-5; the D is unclear. CDR1 and CDR2 from the germline V gene are MNHEY and SVGAGI. V lost 6 bases and J lost 0, with 12 bases in between. The length of the CDR3 is 14 residues. The CDR3 sequence: CASRQAVSSYEQYF. CDR3 in DNA: TGTGCCAGCAGGCAGGCAGTTAGCTCCTACGAGCAGTACTTC.

The chain recombines TRBV28 with TRBJ1-5; D not certain. Trimming pared 8 bases from V and 3 bases from J, leaving 14 bases between. Per the germline V gene, CDR1 is MDHEN and CDR2 is SYDVKM. This CDR3 is built from 14 residues. The CDR3 coding sequence is TGTGCCAGCTCACCTTACAGCGTCAATCAGCCCCAGCATTTT. Amino acid sequence: CASSPYSVNQPQHF. The entire variable domain, with the rest obtained from reference TRBV28 and TRBJ1-5, is as follows: DVKVTQSSRYLVKRTGEKVFLECVQDMDHENMFWYRQDPGLGLRLIYFSYDVKMKEKGDIPEGYSVSREKKERFSLILESASTNQTSMYLCASSPYSVNQPQHFGDGTRLSIL.

The rearrangement joins TRBV6-1 to TRBJ1-3; D unclear. The V end was cut by 7 bases, the J end by 2 bases, with 15 bases between. The CDR3 spans 15 residues. Per germline, CDR1 MNHNS and CDR2 SASEGT. CDR3 protein: CASIVLPPPGNTIYF. CDR3 DNA sequence: TGTGCCAGCATCGTGTTACCCCCACCTGGAAACACCATATATTTT.

CDR3 sequence reads: CASKAGEGTGTQYF. CDR3 DNA: TGTGCCAGTAAAGCAGGGGAAGGGACGGGGACGCAGTATTTT. The V and J genes are TRBV19 and TRBJ2-3; tentative D call: TRBD1 (6 bases). Germline CDR1 reads LNHDA; CDR2 reads SQIVND (reference sequence). This CDR3 has 14 amino acids. The ends were cut back, 7 bases at V and 9 bases at J, with 20 bases in the middle.

The V gene is TRBV9, the J gene TRBJ1-1; D is ambiguous. Trimming shortened V by 4 bases and J by 7 bases, and 14 bases separated the two germline ends. The CDR3 loop spans 13 amino acids. The germline CDR1 and CDR2 sequences are SGDLS and YYNGEE. CDR3 protein: CASSPSGVHEAFF. In DNA, the CDR3 is TGTGCCAGCAGCCCCTCCGGGGTGCATGAAGCTTTCTTT.

This rearrangement joins TRBV6-5 to TRBJ2-1; D might be TRBD1 (5 bases). There are 11 residues in the CDR3. The germline V and J ends were trimmed by 10 bases and 4 bases, with 8 bases remaining between them. Germline CDR1 reads MNHEY; CDR2 reads SVGAGI. CDR3 DNA sequence: TGTGCCACCTCAGGGTACAATGAGCAGTTCTTC. It is translated as CATSGYNEQFF.

The J gene is TRBJ2-1, the V gene TRBV7-3; D perhaps matches TRBD2 (6 bases). Between the trimmed V and J ends, which lost 8 bases and 7 bases, there was a span of 18 bases. The germline CDR1 and CDR2 sequences are SGHTA and FQGTGA. The CDR3 contains 14 residues. For the CDR3, the DNA is TGTGCCAGCTCGGACGGGGGAACCCTAAATGAGCAGTTCTTC. This encodes CASSDGGTLNEQFF.

V and J are TRBV13 and TRBJ2-1, with a weak D call TRBD1 (5 bases). The CDR3 is made up of 13 amino acids. Trimming pared 5 bases from V and 3 bases from J, leaving 8 bases between. From germline, CDR1 is PRHDT and CDR2 FYEKMQ (reference sequence). CDR3 protein: CASSTDNYNEQFF. DNA for the CDR3: TGTGCCAGCAGCACGGACAACTACAATGAGCAGTTCTTC. The entire variable domain, with the rest obtained from reference TRBV13 and TRBJ2-1, is as follows: AAGVIQSPRHLIKEKRETATLKCYPIPRHDTVYWYQQGPGQDPQFLISFYEKMQSDKGSIPDRFSAQQFSDYHSELNMSSLELGDSALYFCASSTDNYNEQFFGPGTRLTVL.

This chain uses TRBV30 with TRBJ1-4; D call uncertain. Germline V gene lookup returns CDR1 GTSNPN and CDR2 SVGIG (reference sequence). The V end lost 0 bases, the J end lost 8 bases, and 25 bases lay between the germline ends. The CDR3 length is 18 residues. In nucleotides, the CDR3 is TGTGCCTGGAGTGTAAGCCTATACTCGGGGAAGTTGCGGGAAAAACTGTTTTTT. It translates to CAWSVSLYSGKLREKLFF.

This chain uses TRBV4-1 with TRBJ1-2; D unresolved. In germline, CDR1 is MGHRA, CDR2 YSYEKL. V was trimmed by 1 base and J by 0 bases, leaving 12 bases between them. The length of the CDR3 is 16 residues. The CDR3 reads CASSQVGPIANYGYTF. CDR3 sequence (DNA): TGCGCCAGCAGCCAAGTAGGACCCATAGCTAACTATGGCTACACCTTC.

The gene calls are TRBV5-6 and TRBJ2-4; TRBD2 matches 9 bases. V was pared by 2 bases and J by 0 bases, with 9 bases of the junction left unmatched. Germline V lookup: CDR1 SGHDT, CDR2 YYEEEE. There are 18 residues in the CDR3. CDR3 DNA: TGTGCCAGCAGCTTCCTATCTAGCGGGGTGTTAGCCAAAAACATTCAGTACTTC. Residues: CASSFLSSGVLAKNIQYF.

This rearrangement joins TRBV7-3 to TRBJ2-7; D is ambiguous. The germline V gene has CDR1 SGHTA and CDR2 FQGTGA. Trimming stripped 3 bases from V and 3 bases from J, with 9 bases between. The CDR3 covers 13 residues. CDR3 sequence: CASSFATGYEQYF. The CDR3 DNA is TGTGCCAGCAGCTTTGCAACCGGCTACGAGCAGTACTTC.